This TCR beta chain came from a study of blood T cell repertoires in COVID-19. Study summary: Samples representing acute and convalescent COVID-19 were sourced from the United States, Italy and Spain.

Original analysis: Reference gene primers were amplified, and this amplification served to estimate nucleated cell counts. Produced via immunoSEQ multiplex PCR; TCRdb's table is partial and in-frame only. For V, J and clone size, that table is used; D and trimming come from the DNA. Of 120,000 to 150,000 clones listed, around 86% are singletons. This CDR3 has 12 residues. In germline, CDR1 is LNHDA, CDR2 SQIVND (reference sequence). V lost 3 bases and J lost 2, with 5 bases in between. V gene TRBV19 combines with J gene TRBJ2-7; D not certain. Sequenced: peripheral blood. The source of this sequence is a human donor in a cohort sampled during active COVID-19. The CDR3 DNA follows: TGTGCCAGTAGTATTGGAGCCTACGAGCAGTACTTC. Amino acids: CASSIGAYEQYF.